A selection of T cell receptor beta chains follows, all from one sample in a study of shared clonotypes between healthy human individuals. Method: immunoSEQ multiplex PCR; TCRdb's copy keeps in-frame clones and lacks some. The sample lists some 2 million clones, about 94% occurring once. The material sequenced was naive CD8+ T cells sorted from blood. These receptors were collected from a man aged 18-30 years in good health. CDR3s include the opening cysteine and the closing phenylalanine or tryptophan. Fields, in order: clone size, V gene, D gene, J gene, CDR3 protein, CDR3 DNA. D genes are given only for firm matches. The size entry is marked missing in some rows and otherwise reads once, few, many or a size class.

-	TRBV13	-	TRBJ1-1	CASSSPTERTSEAFF	TGTGCCAGCAGCTCCCCGACAGAAAGAACCTCTGAAGCTTTCTTT
-	TRBV6-5	-	TRBJ2-5	CASSSYQETQYF	TGTGCCAGCAGTAGTTACCAAGAGACCCAGTACTTC
-	TRBV6-5	TRBD1	TRBJ1-2	CASISTGGGNGYTF	TGTGCCAGCATTAGTACAGGGGGTGGGAATGGCTACACCTTC
-	TRBV5-6	TRBD2	TRBJ2-3	CASSTGTSVDTQYF	TGTGCCAGCAGCACTGGGACTAGCGTAGATACGCAGTATTTT
-	TRBV4-2	-	TRBJ1-1	CASSQAGDEAFF	TGTGCCAGCAGCCAAGCGGGGGATGAAGCTTTCTTT
-	TRBV27	-	TRBJ1-5	CASSSAGLEPQHF	TGTGCCAGCAGTTCAGCAGGGTTGGAGCCCCAGCATTTT
-	TRBV4-1	TRBD1	TRBJ1-1	CASSPRTGGTEAFF	TGCGCCAGCAGCCCTAGGACAGGGGGCACTGAAGCTTTCTTT
-	TRBV12-5	TRBD2	TRBJ2-3	CASGLLRSGSPDTQYF	TGTGCTAGTGGTTTGTTACGTAGCGGGAGCCCAGATACGCAGTATTTT
-	TRBV7-2	-	TRBJ2-7	CASSLSAEQYF	TGTGCCAGCAGCTTATCGGCCGAGCAGTACTTC
-	TRBV5-4	-	TRBJ2-7	CASSSALSGEQYF	TGTGCCAGCAGCTCGGCGCTTTCGGGGGAGCAGTACTTC
-	TRBV6-1	-	TRBJ1-5	CASSFSRQPQHF	TGTGCCAGCAGTTTCAGCCGTCAGCCCCAGCATTTT
-	TRBV4-1	-	TRBJ2-7	CASSQVLSVGYEQYF	TGCGCCAGCAGCCAAGTTTTGTCTGTTGGCTACGAGCAGTACTTC
-	TRBV4-1	TRBD2	TRBJ2-5	CASSRLAGQETQYF	TGCGCCAGCAGCCGCCTAGCGGGGCAAGAGACCCAGTACTTC
-	TRBV4-3	TRBD2	TRBJ2-1	CASSPEVAGAAYNEQFF	TGCGCCAGCAGCCCCGAGGTAGCGGGAGCAGCGTACAATGAGCAGTTCTTC
-	TRBV27	-	TRBJ2-7	CASSPGGPYEQYF	TGTGCCAGCAGCCCCGGGGGCCCTTACGAGCAGTACTTC
-	TRBV7-6	TRBD2	TRBJ2-1	CASSLGTSGGLPSSYNEQFF	TGTGCCAGCAGCTTAGGTACTAGCGGGGGACTACCAAGCTCCTACAATGAGCAGTTCTTC
-	TRBV6-5	-	TRBJ2-3	CASSYGPTDTQYF	TGTGCCAGCAGTTACGGTCCCACAGATACGCAGTATTTT
-	TRBV7-9	-	TRBJ2-7	CASSPKPSPYEQYF	TGTGCCAGCAGCCCAAAGCCGTCACCCTACGAGCAGTACTTC
once	TRBV15	-	TRBJ2-1	CATSRDRSGEQQFF	TGTGCCACCAGCAGAGATAGGTCGGGCGAGCAGCAGTTCTTC
-	TRBV5-6	-	TRBJ1-6	CASSLGLGQKDIHF	TGTGCCAGCAGCTTGGGGCTGGGGCAAAAGGACATCCACTTT